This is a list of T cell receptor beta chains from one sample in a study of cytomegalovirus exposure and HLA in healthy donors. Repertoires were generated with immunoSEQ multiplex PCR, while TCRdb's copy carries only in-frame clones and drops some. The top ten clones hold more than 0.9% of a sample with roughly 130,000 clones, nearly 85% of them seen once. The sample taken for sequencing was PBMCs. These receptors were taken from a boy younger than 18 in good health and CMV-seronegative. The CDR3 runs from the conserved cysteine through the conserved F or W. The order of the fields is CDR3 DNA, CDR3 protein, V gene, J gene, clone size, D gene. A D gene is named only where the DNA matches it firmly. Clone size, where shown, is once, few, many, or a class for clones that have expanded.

cdr3_nt: TGCGCCAGCAGCTGGACAGGGGATGAGCAGTACTTC; cdr3_aa: CASSWTGDEQYF; v_call: TRBV5-1; j_call: TRBJ2-7; clone_size: .; d_call: TRBD1
cdr3_nt: TGTGCCTGGAGATTGTCAGGGGATAATCAGCCCCAGCATTTT; cdr3_aa: CAWRLSGDNQPQHF; v_call: TRBV30; j_call: TRBJ1-5; clone_size: .; d_call: .
cdr3_nt: TGTGCCAGCACTCCCCTAGGGGGGGGGAGGGCTGAAGCTTTCTTT; cdr3_aa: CASTPLGGGRAEAFF; v_call: TRBV27; j_call: TRBJ1-1; clone_size: .; d_call: .
cdr3_nt: TGTGCCAGCAGTTGGACTAGCGGGAGAGGAGAGACCCAGTACTTC; cdr3_aa: CASSWTSGRGETQYF; v_call: TRBV6-5; j_call: TRBJ2-5; clone_size: .; d_call: TRBD2
cdr3_nt: TGTGCCAGCAGCTACGGACTAGCGGGAGTAAATGAGCAGTTCTTC; cdr3_aa: CASSYGLAGVNEQFF; v_call: TRBV7-9; j_call: TRBJ2-1; clone_size: .; d_call: TRBD2
cdr3_nt: TGCAGCGTTGGGGGAGGGGGAACCGCCGAGCAGTTCTTC; cdr3_aa: CSVGGGGTAEQFF; v_call: TRBV29-1; j_call: TRBJ2-1; clone_size: .; d_call: .
cdr3_nt: TGTGCCAGCAGTGAATGGAGTAGCGGGATAAGGGGTGAGCAGTTCTTC; cdr3_aa: CASSEWSSGIRGEQFF; v_call: TRBV25-1; j_call: TRBJ2-1; clone_size: once; d_call: TRBD2
cdr3_nt: TGTGCCAGCAGTGACGGTACGCAGTATTTT; cdr3_aa: CASSDGTQYF; v_call: TRBV2; j_call: TRBJ2-3; clone_size: .; d_call: .
cdr3_nt: TGTGCCTGGAGACCGGGACAGAGCTCCTACAATGAGCAGTTCTTC; cdr3_aa: CAWRPGQSSYNEQFF; v_call: TRBV30; j_call: TRBJ2-1; clone_size: .; d_call: TRBD1
cdr3_nt: TGTGCCAGCAGTGAAGCGGGGCACGGAGAGCAGTACTTC; cdr3_aa: CASSEAGHGEQYF; v_call: TRBV6-1; j_call: TRBJ2-7; clone_size: .; d_call: .
cdr3_nt: TGTGCCGCTCGCCAGGGACATTTGAACACTGAAGCTTTCTTT; cdr3_aa: CAARQGHLNTEAFF; v_call: TRBV6-5; j_call: TRBJ1-1; clone_size: few; d_call: .
cdr3_nt: TGTGCCAGCAGCTTCAAACAGGGGGATACGCAGTATTTT; cdr3_aa: CASSFKQGDTQYF; v_call: TRBV5-4; j_call: TRBJ2-3; clone_size: .; d_call: TRBD1
cdr3_nt: TGTGCCAGCCTAGAGGGAGAGGTCAATGAGCAGTTCTTC; cdr3_aa: CASLEGEVNEQFF; v_call: TRBV2; j_call: TRBJ2-1; clone_size: .; d_call: .
cdr3_nt: TGTGCCAGCATCCCTGGGGGACTAGCGGGAAGGGTCGGGGAGCTGTTTTTT; cdr3_aa: CASIPGGLAGRVGELFF; v_call: TRBV6-4; j_call: TRBJ2-2; clone_size: .; d_call: TRBD2
cdr3_nt: TGTGCCAGCAGCTCGTCAGGTGCGGGAGCTTTCTTT; cdr3_aa: CASSSSGAGAFF; v_call: TRBV7-9; j_call: TRBJ1-1; clone_size: few; d_call: .
cdr3_nt: TGTGCCTGGAGTGTAAGAGGGGGCAGGGAGCTGTTTTTT; cdr3_aa: CAWSVRGGRELFF; v_call: TRBV30; j_call: TRBJ2-2; clone_size: .; d_call: TRBD1
cdr3_nt: TGTGCCAGCACCTGGGGGACAGGGGTCCTCTCTGGGGCCAACGTCCTGACTTTC; cdr3_aa: CASTWGTGVLSGANVLTF; v_call: TRBV9; j_call: TRBJ2-6; clone_size: .; d_call: TRBD1
cdr3_nt: TGTGCCAGCAGCTTGGGGCCAGGGGGATTCACCGGGGAGCTGTTTTTT; cdr3_aa: CASSLGPGGFTGELFF; v_call: TRBV5-5; j_call: TRBJ2-2; clone_size: .; d_call: TRBD1
cdr3_nt: TGTGCCAGCAGCCCGGGCGGGGATACGCAGTATTTT; cdr3_aa: CASSPGGDTQYF; v_call: TRBV7-9; j_call: TRBJ2-3; clone_size: .; d_call: .
cdr3_nt: TGTGCCAGCACCCTACAGGGGAATCAGCCCCAGCATTTT; cdr3_aa: CASTLQGNQPQHF; v_call: TRBV2; j_call: TRBJ1-5; clone_size: .; d_call: TRBD1
cdr3_nt: TGCGCCAGCGGGTGGCAGGGCAACCAGCCCCAGCATTTT; cdr3_aa: CASGWQGNQPQHF; v_call: TRBV10-1; j_call: TRBJ1-5; clone_size: once; d_call: .
cdr3_nt: TGTGCCAGCAGTTACTCGAGGAAGATGGAGGGAGAGACCCAGTACTTC; cdr3_aa: CASSYSRKMEGETQYF; v_call: TRBV6-7; j_call: TRBJ2-5; clone_size: .; d_call: .
cdr3_nt: TGTGCCAGCAGCTTGACGGGGGACCTCTACGAGCAGTACTTC; cdr3_aa: CASSLTGDLYEQYF; v_call: TRBV5-4; j_call: TRBJ2-7; clone_size: .; d_call: .
cdr3_nt: TGCGCCAGCAGCCAACCTCGGGGGAACCCATACGAGCAGTACTTC; cdr3_aa: CASSQPRGNPYEQYF; v_call: TRBV4-1; j_call: TRBJ2-7; clone_size: .; d_call: .
cdr3_nt: TGTGCCAGCAGTGAAGCGTTATCAGGGCGGCAGCCCCAGCATTTT; cdr3_aa: CASSEALSGRQPQHF; v_call: TRBV6-1; j_call: TRBJ1-5; clone_size: .; d_call: .
cdr3_nt: TGTGCCAGCAGTTTATTGTTCGGGAGGGGGATCCAGTACTTC; cdr3_aa: CASSLLFGRGIQYF; v_call: TRBV27; j_call: TRBJ2-5; clone_size: .; d_call: TRBD2
cdr3_nt: TGCGCCAGCAGCTTGGACGGGACAGTCCCCTACGAGCAGTACTTC; cdr3_aa: CASSLDGTVPYEQYF; v_call: TRBV5-1; j_call: TRBJ2-7; clone_size: .; d_call: TRBD1
cdr3_nt: TGTGCCAGTAAAGCGGACCCAAACATTCAGTACTTC; cdr3_aa: CASKADPNIQYF; v_call: TRBV6-1; j_call: TRBJ2-4; clone_size: once; d_call: .
cdr3_nt: TGTGCCAGCAGTTACTCTTTCCAGGGTAATGAAAAACTGTTTTTT; cdr3_aa: CASSYSFQGNEKLFF; v_call: TRBV6-5; j_call: TRBJ1-4; clone_size: .; d_call: .
cdr3_nt: TGTGCCAGCAGTGAAACAGGATATGGCTACACCTTC; cdr3_aa: CASSETGYGYTF; v_call: TRBV2; j_call: TRBJ1-2; clone_size: .; d_call: .
cdr3_nt: TGCGCCAGCAGCTTACAGGGGGCTCAAGAGACCCAGTACTTC; cdr3_aa: CASSLQGAQETQYF; v_call: TRBV5-1; j_call: TRBJ2-5; clone_size: .; d_call: TRBD1
cdr3_nt: TGTGCCAGCAGTATGACCGGGGGCTATGGCTACACCTTC; cdr3_aa: CASSMTGGYGYTF; v_call: TRBV11-3; j_call: TRBJ1-2; clone_size: .; d_call: .
cdr3_nt: TGCAGCGTTGACCCGGGTGGACGGGGAGGCCTGAACACTGAAGCTTTCTTT; cdr3_aa: CSVDPGGRGGLNTEAFF; v_call: TRBV29-1; j_call: TRBJ1-1; clone_size: .; d_call: .
cdr3_nt: TGTGCCAGCATCTTGGGCGAGGAAGCTTTCTTT; cdr3_aa: CASILGEEAFF; v_call: TRBV6-6; j_call: TRBJ1-1; clone_size: few; d_call: .
cdr3_nt: TGTGCCTGGAGTGTAAGGACAGGGACTGCCTCTGGGGCCAACGTCCTGACTTTC; cdr3_aa: CAWSVRTGTASGANVLTF; v_call: TRBV30; j_call: TRBJ2-6; clone_size: .; d_call: TRBD1
cdr3_nt: TGCGCCAGCAGCTCGGGACTAGCTGTAGAGACCCAGTACTTC; cdr3_aa: CASSSGLAVETQYF; v_call: TRBV5-1; j_call: TRBJ2-5; clone_size: .; d_call: TRBD2
cdr3_nt: TGCGCCAGCACCCTTACGACTAGCGGGGCCCAAGAGACCCAGTACTTC; cdr3_aa: CASTLTTSGAQETQYF; v_call: TRBV5-1; j_call: TRBJ2-5; clone_size: .; d_call: TRBD2
cdr3_nt: TGCGCCAGCAGCCCGGGACTAGTTGAATACGAGCAGTACTTC; cdr3_aa: CASSPGLVEYEQYF; v_call: TRBV4-1; j_call: TRBJ2-7; clone_size: .; d_call: TRBD2
cdr3_nt: TGTGCCAGCAGGCTTAGTGGCAATCAGCCCCAGCATTTT; cdr3_aa: CASRLSGNQPQHF; v_call: TRBV27; j_call: TRBJ1-5; clone_size: .; d_call: .
cdr3_nt: TGTGCCAGCGGGGGGGTGGCGCAGCCCCAGCATTTT; cdr3_aa: CASGGVAQPQHF; v_call: TRBV6-1; j_call: TRBJ1-5; clone_size: .; d_call: .
cdr3_nt: TGTGCCAGCAGCGGGGGGGCGGGACCGGACTACGAGCAGTACTTC; cdr3_aa: CASSGGAGPDYEQYF; v_call: TRBV7-6; j_call: TRBJ2-7; clone_size: .; d_call: .
cdr3_nt: TGTGCCAGCAGCCAGGTCGGGGACAGTGAGCTCTTT; cdr3_aa: CASSQVGDSELF; v_call: TRBV14; j_call: TRBJ1-1; clone_size: .; d_call: TRBD1
cdr3_nt: TGTGCCAGCAGTTACTCGCCGGCCCGGGGGTATGGCTACACCTTC; cdr3_aa: CASSYSPARGYGYTF; v_call: TRBV6-6; j_call: TRBJ1-2; clone_size: .; d_call: .
cdr3_nt: TGTGCCAGCAGCCAAATGGCGGGAGTTGGAGAGACCCAGTACTTC; cdr3_aa: CASSQMAGVGETQYF; v_call: TRBV14; j_call: TRBJ2-5; clone_size: .; d_call: TRBD2
cdr3_nt: TGTGCCAGCAAGGAGGTAGCGGGGGTCTACGAGCAGTACTTC; cdr3_aa: CASKEVAGVYEQYF; v_call: TRBV2; j_call: TRBJ2-7; clone_size: once; d_call: TRBD2
cdr3_nt: TGTGCCAGCAGTGGGGGGCAGGGGATTGACTATGGCTACACCTTC; cdr3_aa: CASSGGQGIDYGYTF; v_call: TRBV25-1; j_call: TRBJ1-2; clone_size: .; d_call: .
cdr3_nt: TGTGCCAGCAGCTCGAGGACAGCGGACTATGGCTACACCTTC; cdr3_aa: CASSSRTADYGYTF; v_call: TRBV7-9; j_call: TRBJ1-2; clone_size: .; d_call: .
cdr3_nt: TGTGCCAGCAGTCCAACCGGGACAGGGATCAATGAGCAGTTCTTC; cdr3_aa: CASSPTGTGINEQFF; v_call: TRBV27; j_call: TRBJ2-1; clone_size: .; d_call: TRBD1
cdr3_nt: TGCAGCGTTGAACACCCGGGACAGGGTTCGGCTTTCTTT; cdr3_aa: CSVEHPGQGSAFF; v_call: TRBV29-1; j_call: TRBJ1-1; clone_size: few; d_call: TRBD1
cdr3_nt: TGTGCCATCAGTGAGCCTAGGGACAGAGGCTATGGCTACACCTTC; cdr3_aa: CAISEPRDRGYGYTF; v_call: TRBV10-3; j_call: TRBJ1-2; clone_size: .; d_call: TRBD1